This T cell receptor beta chain was identified in a study of STAT5B mutations in CD4+ large granular lymphocyte leukemia. Sequenced by immunoSEQ multiplex PCR; TCRdb stores in-frame clones only, minus some. The sample holds about 37,000 clones; 55% to 80% are singletons and the top ten take 1.5% to 2%. Germline V gives CDR1 SGHVS, CDR2 FQNEAQ. The CDR3 covers 17 residues. Trimming removed 5 bases from V and 1 base from J, with 18 bases in between. The chain carries TRBV7-8 and TRBJ1-5; weak D call: TRBD1 (5 bases). This clonotype was sampled from a human donor in good health. The sample consisted of CD4+ T cells from blood buffy coats. This chain's CDR3 is CASSPPPWGGSNQPQHF. In DNA form, the CDR3 reads TGTGCCAGCAGCCCCCCTCCATGGGGGGGAAGCAATCAGCCCCAGCATTTT.